This entry lists 18 T cell receptor beta chains sequenced from one sample in a study of T cells after yellow fever vaccination (dated by TCRdb to about 2019). The library was produced with 5' RACE. The instrument was an Illumina HiSeq 2500. The public reads were reprocessed in TCRdb via fastp at Q25 and MiXCR, keeping in-frame beta chains. Every distinct CDR3 protein forms one entry, paired with its most common genes and DNA. For this sample the table gives tens of thousands of distinct CDR3 sequences, of which more than 5.5% were detected only once. The ten largest clones capture around 29% of the sample. The meaning of the sample's treatment or condition label: live attenuated yellow fever vaccine strain. Sequences were derived from CD8+ T cells sorted from PBMCs, sampled less than 11 days after the first yellow fever vaccination. The receptors were gathered from a man younger than 30 who received the YFV17D yellow fever vaccine.

This clonotype turned up a few times. The chain links TRBV24-1 to TRBJ1-1; 7 bases align to TRBD1. This CDR3 contains 13 residues. CDR1 is KGHDR and CDR2 is SFDVKD in the germline V gene. Trimming removed 1 base from V and 8 bases from J; junction bases left unmatched: 3. The CDR3 DNA reads TGTGCCACCAGTGATTTCAGGGGGTTCGAAGCTTTCTTT. Amino acid sequence: CATSDFRGFEAFF.

The chain couples TRBV20-1 to TRBJ1-5; a possible D gene is TRBD1 (6 bases). This CDR3 has 16 amino acids. Germline CDR1 and CDR2: DFQATT and SNEGSKA (reference sequence). V was cut by 4 bases and J by 2 bases, with 18 bases left in between. Here the CDR3 reads CSATGVEGGGNQPQHF. CDR3 DNA: TGCAGTGCTACCGGGGTCGAGGGGGGAGGCAATCAGCCCCAGCATTTT.

At least ten counts were recorded for this clonotype. This rearrangement joins TRBV4-3 to TRBJ1-1; D is uncertain. The germline gives CDR1 LGHNA, CDR2 YSLEER. Trimming removed 0 bases from V and 0 bases from J, with 5 bases in between. This CDR3 comprises 14 residues. This CDR3 is CASSQDTVNTEAFF. The CDR3 DNA follows: TGCGCCAGCAGCCAAGACACGGTGAACACTGAAGCTTTCTTT.

The genes are TRBV30 and TRBJ2-3, with TRBD2 matching 8 bases. The J segment lost 2 bases and the V segment lost 3 bases, leaving 10 bases of the junction unmatched. The germline V gene encodes CDR1 GTSNPN and CDR2 SVGIG (reference sequence). The CDR3 is made up of 16 amino acids. The CDR3, as DNA: TGTGCCTGGAGCCTTAGCGGGGCCTCCACCACAGATACGCAGTATTTT. Translated, it gives CAWSLSGASTTDTQYF.

In its sample, this clonotype was seen a few times. The rearrangement links TRBV25-1 to TRBJ1-1; 10 nucleotides agree with TRBD1. In germline, CDR1 is MGHDK, CDR2 SYGVNS. V lost 4 bases and J lost 4; bases outside the gene matches: 6. The CDR3 spans 15 residues. The CDR3 bases are TGTGCCAGCAGTGGACAGGGGGCTTGGGGCACTGAAGCTTTCTTT. This gives the protein CASSGQGAWGTEAFF.

The gene calls are TRBV19 and TRBJ2-1, with 9 bases aligning to TRBD2. This CDR3 contains 16 residues. Per germline, CDR1 LNHDA and CDR2 SQIVND (reference sequence). V shed 3 bases, J shed 8 bases, and the junction held 11 bases outside the gene matches. CDR3 coding DNA: TGTGCCAGTAGTATTTATAGCGGGGGAATTATTCATGAGCAGTTCTTC. Protein product: CASSIYSGGIIHEQFF. Full variable domain (outside the CDR3, taken from reference TRBV19 and TRBJ2-1): DGGITQSPKYLFRKEGQNVTLSCEQNLNHDAMYWYRQDPGQGLRLIYYSQIVNDFQKGDIAEGYSVSREKKESFPLTVTSAQKNPTAFYLCASSIYSGGIIHEQFFGPGTRLTVL.

The chain recombines TRBV7-2 with TRBJ2-1; 8 bases match TRBD2. In germline, CDR1 is SGHTA, CDR2 FQGNSA. The V gene end was trimmed by 5 bases and the J gene end by 2 bases; junction bases not matched to a gene: 8. This CDR3 has 16 residues. The CDR3 nucleotides read TGTGCCAGCAGCGTCGCTGGGCGGGGGGCCTACAATGAGCAGTTCTTC. Translated, it gives CASSVAGRGAYNEQFF.

The gene calls are TRBV12-3 or TRBV12-4 and TRBJ1-5, with unresolved D. This CDR3 is 14 amino acids long. The V end lost 6 bases, the J end lost 9 bases, and 18 bases lay between the germline ends. Written as DNA, the CDR3 is TGTGCCAGCAGGCGAAGTCTTTATCTCGGGCCCCAGCATTTT. Translating it yields CASRRSLYLGPQHF.

This clonotype was recorded many times. This chain uses TRBV4-3 with TRBJ2-3; tentative D call: TRBD2 (6 bases). V lost 0 bases and J 2 bases, leaving 9 bases between the germline ends. Germline-derived CDR1 and CDR2 are LGHNA and YSLEER. The CDR3 is 15 residues long. Here the CDR3 DNA reads TGCGCCAGCAGCCAAGATCGGGACTCCACAGATACGCAGTATTTT. This encodes CASSQDRDSTDTQYF.

This clonotype appeared a few times. The chain couples TRBV25-1 to TRBJ2-7, with TRBD2 matching 8 bases. This CDR3 comprises 12 residues. V was clipped by 8 bases and J by 3 bases; unmatched bases: 3. Looked up from germline, CDR1 is MGHDK and CDR2 is SYGVNS. In DNA, the CDR3 is TGTGCCAGCTCCAGCGGGGGCTACGAGCAGTACTTC. Protein product: CASSSGGYEQYF.

This clonotype was counted at least ten times. Written as DNA, the CDR3 is TGTGCCAGCAGCTTAGGGATACAAGGAGACGAAAAACTGTTTTTT. It specifies CASSLGIQGDEKLFF. The chain joins TRBV7-2 to TRBJ1-4; unclear D gene. Trimming took 1 base from V and 8 from J, leaving 14 bases between them. The CDR3 is made up of 15 amino acids. Germline V gives CDR1 SGHTA, CDR2 FQGNSA.

The table lists this clonotype with many counts. The chain carries TRBV11-2 and TRBJ2-3; the match to TRBD2 covers 9 bases. With 5 bases clipped from V and 2 bases from J, the junction kept 14 bases outside the gene matches. From germline, CDR1 is SGHAT and CDR2 FQNNGV. This CDR3 contains 18 residues. The CDR3 DNA sequence: TGTGCCAGCAGCCTCCTGGGTGGAGCGGGGGGTTTCACAGATACGCAGTATTTT. Its protein is CASSLLGGAGGFTDTQYF.

This chain joins TRBV7-9 and TRBJ2-7; D gene unclear. V was shortened by 8 bases and J by 9 bases, with 20 bases between the two germline ends. The CDR3 is 13 amino acids. Looked up from germline, CDR1 is SEHNR and CDR2 is FQNEAQ (reference sequence). The CDR3 coding sequence is TGTGCCAGCGGTTCCCAGGCCCCTTTGGTGCAGTACGTC. This codes for CASGSQAPLVQYV.

This clonotype was counted between two and nine times. The rearrangement uses TRBV5-4 and TRBJ2-5; 7 bases match TRBD1. The junction had 7 bases not matched to a gene; V was cut back by 9 bases and J by 2 bases. Looked up from germline, CDR1 is SGHNT and CDR2 is YYREEE (reference sequence). This CDR3 has 13 residues. The DNA for the CDR3 is TGTGCCACCTATGGACAGGAGCAAGAGACCCAGTACTTC. Translating gives CATYGQEQETQYF.

This clonotype has a handful of counts. V gene TRBV20-1 combines with J gene TRBJ2-6; possibly TRBD1 for D (5 bases). Trimming stripped 6 bases from V and 0 bases from J, with 15 bases between. Germline assignment: CDR1 DFQATT and CDR2 SNEGSKA (reference sequence). The CDR3 is 16 residues long. In DNA form, the CDR3 reads TGCAGTGCCAGCCGAACAGGTATCTCTGGGGCCAACGTCCTGACTTTC. Protein sequence: CSASRTGISGANVLTF.

This clonotype was observed at least ten times. The CDR3 DNA follows: TGTGCCAGCAGCGGACGAGTAAGTGAGACAGATACGCAGTATTTT. Amino acids: CASSGRVSETDTQYF. The chain uses TRBV9 and TRBJ2-3, with D hard to call. The CDR3 sequence is 15 residues long. Trimming shortened V by 3 bases and J by 3 bases, and 14 bases separated the two germline ends. The germline gives CDR1 SGDLS, CDR2 YYNGEE.

This clonotype was seen ten or more times. The rearrangement uses TRBV20-1 and TRBJ2-5; D call uncertain. CDR1 DFQATT and CDR2 SNEGSKA come from the germline V gene (reference sequence). The CDR3 extends over 11 amino acids. V dropped 5 bases and J dropped 8 bases, with 12 bases sitting between them. The CDR3 reads CSAGPSTTQYF. CDR3 bases: TGCAGTGCTGGACCGAGTACTACCCAGTACTTC.

In its sample, this clonotype was seen many times. The chain couples TRBV6-5 to TRBJ1-1, with D possibly being TRBD1 (5 bases). Germline-derived CDR1 and CDR2 are MNHEY and SVGAGI. Trimming stripped 2 bases from V and 4 bases from J, with 8 bases between. The CDR3 extends over 13 amino acids. The CDR3 reads CASSYGGGTEAFF. The CDR3 nucleotides are TGTGCCAGCAGTTACGGCGGGGGCACTGAAGCTTTCTTT.